Below, one T cell receptor beta chain is given with its context. The antigen is not known. The run depth of the assay was deep. TCRdb keeps only in-frame clones here, not all; method: immunoSEQ multiplex PCR. The sample consists of fewer than 1.8 million clones, roughly 98.5% of them appearing once. This sample is part of a study of shared clonotypes between healthy human individuals. Study outcomes and limitations: A reduction in generation probabilities was seen for non-shared clonotypes relative to those shared by all four donors. Sorted-subset samples were not fully sequenced, rarefaction indicated. Compared with memory subsets, naive subsets generally had larger estimated richness.

Germline lookup yields CDR1 MGHDK and CDR2 SYGVNS. This CDR3 has 13 amino acids. Trimming left V 3 bases short and J 4 bases short, with 9 bases between. The sequenced material came from naive CD4+ T cells sorted from blood. The subset: CD45RA+ positively selected. V and J are TRBV25-1 and TRBJ1-1; no clear D gene. The sequence was collected from a man younger than 45 in good health. The CDR3 sequence: CASSDRIGTEAFF. CDR3 bases: TGTGCCAGCAGTGACCGGATCGGCACTGAAGCTTTCTTT.